The TCR beta chain described here comes from a study of T cell changes during pregnancy in multiple sclerosis. CDR1 is MGHRA and CDR2 is YSYEKL in the germline V gene. V was shortened by 0 bases and J by 7 bases, with 19 bases between the two germline ends. The CDR3 contains 16 residues. The protocol was immunoSEQ multiplex PCR, while the TCRdb copy is restricted to in-frame clones and leaves out a portion. In the table there are around 43,000 clones, around 91% of which are singletons. The sample consisted of CD4+ T cells from peripheral blood mononuclear cells, taken before pregnancy. The V and J genes are TRBV4-1 and TRBJ2-7; D possibly corresponds to TRBD1 (7 bases). This receptor was identified in a female donor with multiple sclerosis, enrolled in a pregnancy study. CDR3 protein: CASSQEGGGNPGEQYF. In nucleotides, the CDR3 is TGCGCCAGCAGCCAAGAAGGGGGCGGGAACCCTGGGGAGCAGTACTTC.